This is a list of T cell receptor beta chains from one sample in a study of blood T cell repertoires in COVID-19. Generated by immunoSEQ multiplex PCR, the TCRdb table keeps only in-frame clones and is missing some. The sample contains 200,000 to 300,000 clones, nearly 85% of which appear only once. Sample: peripheral blood. The receptors originated from a human donor in a cohort sampled during active COVID-19. Each CDR3 is given with its conserved first and last residue. Each record gives: J gene, clone size, D gene, CDR3 length, V gene, CDR3 DNA, CDR3 protein. D genes are given only for firm matches. Some rows have no size entry. The others give once, few or many, or a class for an expanded clone.

TRBJ2-3	.	.	16	TRBV4-1	TGCGCCAGCAGCCAAGATCGGTTGCTAGCTGGAGATACGCAGTATTTT	CASSQDRLLAGDTQYF
TRBJ2-7	.	.	14	TRBV10-3	TGTGCCATCAGTGACGAAGACAGACCCTACGAGCAGTACTTC	CAISDEDRPYEQYF
TRBJ2-1	.	TRBD2	15	TRBV11-1	TGTGCCAGCAGCTTAGGCGGGAGGGCCTACAATGAGCAGTTCTTC	CASSLGGRAYNEQFF
TRBJ1-1	once	.	12	TRBV30	TGTGCCTGGAGTGCCTGGAACACTGAAGCTTTCTTT	CAWSAWNTEAFF
TRBJ2-7	once	.	11	TRBV20-1	TGCAGTGCTGACCGGGACTACGAGCAGTACTTC	CSADRDYEQYF
TRBJ2-2	.	TRBD1	13	TRBV3-1/TRBV3-2	TGTGCCAGCAGGGACACAGGGGCCGGGGAGCTGTTTTTT	CASRDTGAGELFF
TRBJ2-1	once	TRBD1	16	TRBV6-5	TGTGCCAGCAGTTACGGGGGACAGGGGGCGAATAATGAGCAGTTCTTC	CASSYGGQGANNEQFF
TRBJ1-2	.	TRBD1	13	TRBV19	TGTGCCAGTAGCGGGGACAGAACTCTTGGCTACACCTTC	CASSGDRTLGYTF
TRBJ1-1	.	.	13	TRBV6-5	TGTGCCAGCAGTTCCCCAGGGGCGGGTGAAGCTTTCTTT	CASSSPGAGEAFF
TRBJ2-7	.	TRBD1	16	TRBV28	TGTGCCAGCAGTTTATCCTCGGGACAGGGACAGGACGAGCAGTACTTC	CASSLSSGQGQDEQYF
TRBJ1-1	.	TRBD1	14	TRBV11-2	TGTGCCAGCACCATCTGGGGGACAGGAGCTGAAGCTTTCTTT	CASTIWGTGAEAFF
TRBJ1-1	.	TRBD1	15	TRBV3-1/TRBV3-2	TGTGCCAGCAGCCAACTGGGACAGAAATCCTATGAAGCTTTCTTT	CASSQLGQKSYEAFF
TRBJ1-5	.	.	15	TRBV28	TGTGCCAGCAGCCCCCAAGGGCGGGGCAATCAGCCCCAGCATTTT	CASSPQGRGNQPQHF
TRBJ2-3	.	TRBD1	17	TRBV24-1	TGTGCCACCAGTGATGGAAGCCCGACAGGGGCAGGAGATACGCAGTATTTT	CATSDGSPTGAGDTQYF
TRBJ1-4	.	.	14	TRBV27	TGTGCCAGCAGTTCAGATGCAACTAATGAAAAACTGTTTTTT	CASSSDATNEKLFF
TRBJ1-2	many	.	14	TRBV21-1	TGTGCCAGCAGCAAAGGGACAGGGGACTATGGCTACACCTTC	CASSKGTGDYGYTF
TRBJ2-3	.	.	12	TRBV11-2	TGTGCCAGCAGCCGGGTAGTGGATACGCAGTATTTT	CASSRVVDTQYF
TRBJ2-2	.	.	15	TRBV5-5	TGTGCCAGCAGCTTTGTTTCCCGGGGGTCTGGGGAGCTGTTTTTT	CASSFVSRGSGELFF
TRBJ1-1	many	TRBD1	13	TRBV12-3/TRBV12-4	TGTGCCAGCAGTCCTAACAGGGGAACTGAAGCTTTCTTT	CASSPNRGTEAFF
TRBJ2-3	.	TRBD2	12	TRBV6-5	TGTGCCAGCAGAGCGGGGGGATATACGCAGTATTTT	CASRAGGYTQYF
TRBJ2-1	.	TRBD2	17	TRBV24-1	TGTGCCACCAGTAGCCTAGCGGGAGGTTTCGCCTACAATGAGCAGTTCTTC	CATSSLAGGFAYNEQFF
TRBJ2-3	.	.	14	TRBV6-5	TGTGCCAGCAGTTATAAGGAGGTCACAGATACGCAGTATTTT	CASSYKEVTDTQYF
TRBJ2-1	.	TRBD2	18	TRBV4-2	TGTGCCAGCAGCCAAGAGGATAGCGGGGGGGCCAGGGGGAATGAGCAGTTCTTC	CASSQEDSGGARGNEQFF
TRBJ2-1	.	TRBD2	14	TRBV11-2	TGTGCCAGCAGCTTAGTCGGACTAGCATCTGAGCAGTTCTTC	CASSLVGLASEQFF
TRBJ2-1	.	.	16	TRBV2	TGTGCCAGCAGGGGTGACAGGTCAACTACCTACAATGAGCAGTTCTTC	CASRGDRSTTYNEQFF
TRBJ2-5	.	.	13	TRBV29-1	TGCAGCGTCCTACAGGGAGTCGGGGAGACCCAGTACTTC	CSVLQGVGETQYF
TRBJ2-7	.	TRBD1	13	TRBV18	TGTGCCAGCTCCCCCGGGACAGCCTACGAGCAGTACTTC	CASSPGTAYEQYF
TRBJ2-2	.	TRBD2	23	TRBV19	TGTGCCAGTAGTATAAGATTGGGGAGGGGGACTACTAGCGGGAGTTTGAACACCGGGGAGCTGTTTTTT	CASSIRLGRGTTSGSLNTGELFF
TRBJ1-1	.	.	17	TRBV11-2	TGTGCCAGCAGCTTAAATCCGGGTTCCCCGCGGGACACTGAAGCTTTCTTT	CASSLNPGSPRDTEAFF
TRBJ1-5	.	TRBD1	17	TRBV28	TGTGCCAGCAGTCCGGCGGTGACAGGGCCCGGAGATCAGCCCCAGCATTTT	CASSPAVTGPGDQPQHF
TRBJ2-7	.	TRBD1	13	TRBV6-5	TGTGCCAGCAGCCCCGGACAGGGGGCCGAGCAGTACTTC	CASSPGQGAEQYF
TRBJ2-7	.	.	12	TRBV13	TGTGCCAGCAGCTTAGGATCTTACGAGCAGTACTTC	CASSLGSYEQYF
TRBJ2-3	.	.	15	TRBV5-4	TGTGCCAGCAGCTACGGTCGGACAGGCACAGATACGCAGTATTTT	CASSYGRTGTDTQYF
TRBJ2-1	.	TRBD2	15	TRBV5-5	TGTGCCAGCAGCTTACTAGCGGCCCCTCAAGAAGAGCAGTTCTTC	CASSLLAAPQEEQFF
TRBJ2-1	.	.	15	TRBV18	TGTGCCAGCTCACCTGACCGTGGGGGCCGTAATGAGCAGTTCTTC	CASSPDRGGRNEQFF
TRBJ1-6	.	.	13	TRBV7-9	TGTGCCAGCAGCCTCAGGTCGGATTCACCCCTCCACTTT	CASSLRSDSPLHF
TRBJ1-2	.	.	12	TRBV2	TGTGCCAGCAACCGCCTAGGAATATCGACGACCTTC	CASNRLGISTTF
TRBJ1-5	.	TRBD1	15	TRBV4-1	TGCGCCAGCAGCCAACAAACAGGGGCAAATCAGCCCCAGCATTTT	CASSQQTGANQPQHF
TRBJ2-7	once	.	13	TRBV19	TGTGCCAGTAGTAGTGGACTGGACTACGAGCAGTACTTC	CASSSGLDYEQYF
TRBJ2-3	.	TRBD1	16	TRBV7-6	TGTGCCAGCAGCTTAGACCCGGGACAGGGTACAGATACGCAGTATTTT	CASSLDPGQGTDTQYF
TRBJ2-7	.	.	13	TRBV6-6	TGTGCCAGCAGTTACGTGGGGGCTGGGGAGCAGTACTTC	CASSYVGAGEQYF
TRBJ2-5	.	TRBD2	15	TRBV5-6	TGTGCCAGCAGCTTGGATCTAGCGGGAGGAGAGACCCAGTACTTC	CASSLDLAGGETQYF
TRBJ1-1	.	.	13	TRBV27	TGTGCCAGCAGTTTATTCAGAAACACTGAAGCTTTCTTT	CASSLFRNTEAFF
TRBJ1-6	few	TRBD1	18	TRBV27	TGTGCCAGCAGCGAACCGGGACAGGGATCCCGCGGTAATTCACCCCTCCACTTT	CASSEPGQGSRGNSPLHF
TRBJ2-3	.	TRBD1	15	TRBV25-1	TGTGCCAGCAGTGGACAGACAGGGCAGGGAGATACGCAGTATTTT	CASSGQTGQGDTQYF
TRBJ1-5	.	TRBD1	16	TRBV5-1	TGCGCCAGCAGCCCCGGGACAGGGAACGGCAATCAGCCCCAGCATTTT	CASSPGTGNGNQPQHF
TRBJ2-5	.	TRBD2	16	TRBV28	TGTGCCAGCAGTTCGGGACTAGCGGGAGTAAGGGAGACCCAGTACTTC	CASSSGLAGVRETQYF
TRBJ2-7	.	TRBD1	17	TRBV28	TGTGCCAGCAGTTTGTACCCTGGGACAGGTGGCGGGGACGAGCAGTACTTC	CASSLYPGTGGGDEQYF
TRBJ1-5	once	TRBD1	16	TRBV27	TGTGCCAGCAGTCCGTTACAGGGGGTAAGCAATCAGCCCCAGCATTTT	CASSPLQGVSNQPQHF
TRBJ2-1	.	TRBD2	15	TRBV9	TGTGCCAGCAGCGTAGAGTGGGGGGGTGCAAATGAGCAGTTCTTC	CASSVEWGGANEQFF
TRBJ1-1	.	TRBD1	14	TRBV5-1	TGCGCCAGCAGCGGGGGACAGACTAACACTGAAGCTTTCTTT	CASSGGQTNTEAFF
TRBJ2-7	.	TRBD1	13	TRBV7-9	TGTGCCAGCAGCCTCGGACAGGCTGGGGAGCAGTACTTC	CASSLGQAGEQYF
TRBJ2-5	.	TRBD2	14	TRBV6-5	TGTGCCAGCAGAGAGGCTAGCGGGAAAAAGACCCAGTACTTC	CASREASGKKTQYF
TRBJ2-2	once	.	15	TRBV7-9	TGTGCCAGCAGCTTAGTGGCAGGGGTCACCGGGGAGCTGTTTTTT	CASSLVAGVTGELFF
TRBJ2-1	once	TRBD1	15	TRBV11-3	TGTGCCAGCAGCTTAGCAGGGGGCAGGGGTCGGGACCAGTTCTTC	CASSLAGGRGRDQFF
TRBJ2-1	.	.	16	TRBV30	TGTGCCTGGAGTGCCGGAGGGGGCTGGAACCACAAGGAGCAGTTCTTC	CAWSAGGGWNHKEQFF
TRBJ1-3	.	.	16	TRBV6-6	TGTGCCAGCAGTTACGACAGGCCGAGCTCTGGAAACACCATATATTTT	CASSYDRPSSGNTIYF
TRBJ1-5	.	TRBD1	14	TRBV25-1	TGTGCCAGCAGAGAAACAGGGGCGGGTCAGCCCCAGCATTTT	CASRETGAGQPQHF